Detailed here is one TCR beta chain. The data are from a study of T-cell reconstitution after alpha-beta-depleted transplantation in children. CDR3 length: 14 amino acids. CDR1 and CDR2 (germline): MNHEY, SMNVEV (reference sequence). The V gene lost 6 bases and the J gene lost 0 bases, with 12 bases spanning the gap. Using unique molecular identifiers, the investigators prepared the TCRbeta library. MiXCR, run by TCRdb on the PCR reads, gives a single entry per CDR3 protein. The sample contains 750,000 to 950,000 distinct CDR3 sequences, approximately 15% of which appear only once. The sample here was PBMCs, mostly from graft donor cells, taken 360 days after TCRalphabeta/CD19-depleted stem cell transplant. The gene calls are TRBV27 and TRBJ2-7, with a tentative D call TRBD2 (6 bases). This clonotype was sampled from a male patient younger than 18 who had a stem cell transplant for acute lymphoblastic leukemia, so the T cells may come from the graft donor. The CDR3, as DNA: TGTGCCAGCAGCTTTATGACTAGCTCCTACGAGCAGTACTTC. As protein: CASSFMTSSYEQYF.